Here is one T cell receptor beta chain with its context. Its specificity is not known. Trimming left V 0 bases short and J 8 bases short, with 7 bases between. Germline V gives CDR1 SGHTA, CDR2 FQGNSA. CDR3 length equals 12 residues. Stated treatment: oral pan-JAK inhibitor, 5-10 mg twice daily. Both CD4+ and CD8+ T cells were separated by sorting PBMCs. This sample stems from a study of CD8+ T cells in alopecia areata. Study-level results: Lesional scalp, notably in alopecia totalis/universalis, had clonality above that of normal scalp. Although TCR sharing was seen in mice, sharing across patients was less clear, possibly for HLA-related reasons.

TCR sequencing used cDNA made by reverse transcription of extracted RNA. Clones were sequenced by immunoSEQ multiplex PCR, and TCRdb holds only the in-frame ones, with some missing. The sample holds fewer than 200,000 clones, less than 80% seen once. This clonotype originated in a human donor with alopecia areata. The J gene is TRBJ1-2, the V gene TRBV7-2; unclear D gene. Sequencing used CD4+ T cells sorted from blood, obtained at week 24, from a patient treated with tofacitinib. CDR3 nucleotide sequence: TGTGCCAGCAGCTTAGCCCTGGGGGGCTACACCTTC. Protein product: CASSLALGGYTF.